This T cell receptor (beta chain) comes out of a study of blood T cell repertoires in COVID-19. Clones were sequenced by immunoSEQ multiplex PCR, and TCRdb holds only the in-frame ones, with some missing. The repertoire holds 130,000 or so clones, with approximately 83% as singletons. CDR3 length equals 15 residues. V lost 6 bases and J 3 bases, leaving 17 bases between the germline ends. The germline V gene encodes CDR1 SEHNR and CDR2 FQNEAQ (reference sequence). This clone was found once. Sequencing used peripheral blood. The chain is built from TRBV7-9 and TRBJ2-5; weak D call: TRBD1 (7 bases). The clonotype comes from a woman aged 70-85 years with acute or convalescent COVID-19. The CDR3 protein is CASSSITGEEETQYF. The CDR3 DNA sequence: TGTGCCAGCAGTTCTATTACAGGGGAGGAAGAGACCCAGTACTTC.